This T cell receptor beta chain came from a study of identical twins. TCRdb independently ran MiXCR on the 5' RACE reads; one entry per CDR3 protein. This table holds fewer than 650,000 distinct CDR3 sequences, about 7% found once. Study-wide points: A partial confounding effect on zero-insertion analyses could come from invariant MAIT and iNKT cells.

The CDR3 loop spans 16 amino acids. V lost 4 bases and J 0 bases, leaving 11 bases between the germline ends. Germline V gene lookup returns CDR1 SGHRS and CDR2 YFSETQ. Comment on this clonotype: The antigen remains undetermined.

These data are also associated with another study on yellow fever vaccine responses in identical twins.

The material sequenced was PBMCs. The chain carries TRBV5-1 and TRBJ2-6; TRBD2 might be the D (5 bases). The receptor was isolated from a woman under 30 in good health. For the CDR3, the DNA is TGCGCCAGCAGCCACCTAGCTGGCTCTGGGGCCAACGTCCTGACTTTC. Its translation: CASSHLAGSGANVLTF.